This passage covers 13 T cell receptor beta chains from one sample sequenced in a study of shared clonotypes between healthy human individuals (dated by TCRdb to 2020 to 2021). The library came from the immunoSEQ multiplex PCR assay. TCRdb re-hosts the immuneACCESS table, in-frame sequences only. Its copies lack some clones; in the studies checked, an unresolved V gene accounts for under half of them, and the cause for the rest is not known. This sample has over 2 million clones in its table, and roughly 96% of those were observed once. 0.13% of the sample goes to the ten largest clones. Source material: naive CD4+ T cells sorted from blood. This specimen's cell subset or site label, interpreted: CD45RA+ positively selected. These receptors originate from a man in his late teens or twenties in good health.

The chain has TRBV7-9 and TRBJ2-3, with D tentatively TRBD1 (6 bases). CDR3 length: 16 residues. Per germline, CDR1 SEHNR and CDR2 FQNEAQ (reference sequence). V was trimmed by 8 bases and J by 0 bases, leaving 18 bases between them. The CDR3: CASSIGQSSSTDTQYF. The CDR3 DNA is TGTGCCAGCTCCATCGGACAGTCCTCTAGCACAGATACGCAGTATTTT.

This chain's CDR3 is CASSWGLAGGTDTQYF. The CDR3 DNA is TGTGCCAGCAGTTGGGGACTAGCGGGGGGCACAGATACGCAGTATTTT. This chain connects TRBV6-5 to TRBJ2-3; 14 nucleotides align to TRBD2. The V gene end was trimmed by 4 bases and the J gene end by 1 base; junction bases not matched to a gene: 1. Germline V CDR1 and CDR2: MNHEY, SVGAGI. The CDR3 contains 16 residues.

This chain connects TRBV5-1 to TRBJ2-3, with 13 positions matching TRBD2. Germline CDR1 is SGHRS and CDR2 is YFSETQ. The trim removed 2 bases at V and 0 bases at J, leaving 6 bases unmatched. The CDR3 totals 18 residues. The CDR3 DNA follows: TGCGCCAGCAGCTTTGGACTAGCGGGAGTAGGGAGCACAGATACGCAGTATTTT. It translates to CASSFGLAGVGSTDTQYF.

This rearrangement joins TRBV10-1 to TRBJ2-1; D unclear. The V and J ends lost 7 bases and 0 bases respectively, with 16 bases between them. Germline V gives CDR1 WNHNN, CDR2 SYGVQD (reference sequence). CDR3 size: 16 residues. The CDR3 loop is CASTIVTTSSYNEQFF. The DNA for the CDR3 is TGCGCCAGCACAATAGTTACGACGAGCTCCTACAATGAGCAGTTCTTC.

The chain is built from TRBV7-2 and TRBJ2-3; D is unclear. The CDR3 has 14 residues. V shed 5 bases and J shed 0 bases, with 9 bases lying between them. Germline V gene data show CDR1 as SGHTA and CDR2 as FQGNSA. The CDR3 sequence: CASSRARSTDTQYF. Here the CDR3 DNA reads TGTGCCAGCAGCCGTGCGAGGAGCACAGATACGCAGTATTTT.

The V gene is TRBV7-2, the J gene TRBJ2-2, with D hard to call. This CDR3 is built from 15 residues. The germline CDR1 and CDR2 sequences are SGHTA and FQGNSA. Trimming left V 1 base short and J 5 bases short, with 11 bases between. The chain's CDR3 is CASSLESSRTGELFF. The CDR3 nucleotides read TGTGCCAGCAGCTTAGAGTCGTCTAGGACCGGGGAGCTGTTTTTT.

The CDR3: CASSPTPGLGELFF. The CDR3 nucleotides read TGTGCCAGCAGCCCAACCCCGGGACTGGGTGAGCTGTTTTTT. The chain is built from TRBV14 and TRBJ2-2; D is perhaps TRBD2 (6 bases). CDR1 is SGHDN, CDR2 FVKESK, per germline. This CDR3 comprises 14 residues. The ends were cut back, 4 bases at V and 11 bases at J, with 17 bases in the middle.

The chain is built from TRBV5-4 and TRBJ1-6; weak D call: TRBD1 (5 bases). V lost 2 bases and J 9 bases, leaving 9 bases between the germline ends. In germline, CDR1 is SGHNT, CDR2 YYREEE (reference sequence). The CDR3 runs to 13 residues. The CDR3 DNA reads TGTGCCAGCAGCTTTTTCGACAGTTCACCCCTCCACTTT. It translates to CASSFFDSSPLHF.

This clone was recorded once. The rearrangement links TRBV7-6 to TRBJ1-4, with 7 bases identical to TRBD1. The V gene end was trimmed by 8 bases and the J gene end by 5 bases; junction bases not matched to a gene: 5. Germline V gives CDR1 SGHVS, CDR2 FNYEAQ. The CDR3 has 13 residues. CDR3 sequence (DNA): TGTGCCAGCGGGGACAGAGAAAATGAAAAACTGTTTTTT. This sequence encodes CASGDRENEKLFF.

The CDR3 is CSAPLIYEQYF. CDR3 nucleotide sequence: TGCAGTGCTCCGTTGATCTACGAGCAGTACTTC. The chain uses TRBV20-1 and TRBJ2-7; D is undetermined. Trimming stripped 5 bases from V and 3 bases from J, with 8 bases between. The CDR3 consists of 11 residues. The V gene's germline CDR1 is DFQATT and CDR2 SNEGSKA (reference sequence).

This chain connects TRBV5-6 to TRBJ2-3; D ambiguous. Germline-derived CDR1 and CDR2 are SGHDT and YYEEEE. V lost 4 bases to trimming and J lost 8 bases, with 8 bases between them. The CDR3 spans 11 residues. CDR3 nucleotide sequence: TGTGCCAGCAGCGCCGAGGTTACGCAGTATTTT. Translation gives CASSAEVTQYF.

Points on this clone: Other DNA sequences in the same sample also yield this CDR3. V usage is TRBV6-1 and J usage is TRBJ2-7; weak D call: TRBD1 (6 bases). Germline V CDR1 and CDR2: MNHNS, SASEGT. V was trimmed by 4 bases and J by 1 base, leaving 11 bases between them. This CDR3 spans 14 amino acids. CDR3 sequence: CASSVAGDSYEQYF. CDR3 nucleotide sequence: TGTGCCAGCAGTGTGGCAGGGGATTCCTACGAGCAGTACTTC.

The J gene is TRBJ1-5, the V gene TRBV30; maybe TRBD1 (5 bases). This CDR3 region has 13 residues. Trimming took 3 bases from V and 6 from J, leaving 12 bases between them. Per the germline V gene, CDR1 is GTSNPN and CDR2 is SVGIG (reference sequence). As DNA, the CDR3 is TGTGCCTGGAGCAGGGAAGGTAGTCAGCCCCAGCATTTT. Protein sequence: CAWSREGSQPQHF.